Included here is one T cell receptor (beta chain) sequence, with context. Its specificity is unknown. This record comes from a study of metastatic and nonmetastatic thyroid tumors. About the study: Comparative analysis of repertoires was undertaken across blood and tumor or nodule tissue obtained from malignant and benign thyroid patients. General observations from the study: Versus benign nodules, malignant thyroid tumors reportedly had significantly higher TCR beta diversity, in blood and tumor.

Germline CDR1 and CDR2: SGHRS and YFSETQ. Trimming cost V 0 bases and J 10 bases, with 17 bases left between them. This CDR3 has 14 amino acids. Original data processing: The study took CDR3 differences across clinicopathological groups and made a distant-metastasis classifier for papillary thyroid cancer from them. MiXCR reprocessed the PCR reads for TCRdb. The V and J calls were not made by the authors but by TCRdb's processing. This sample carries 35,000 to 55,000 clones, 20% to 25% of them seen once, and the ten largest clones take around 3.6%. Every patient underwent thyroid surgery untreated. The J gene is TRBJ2-7, the V gene TRBV5-1; D possibly matches TRBD1 or TRBD2 (5 bases each). The sample taken for sequencing was blood. The TCR was taken from a male donor with papillary thyroid cancer or a benign thyroid nodule (not recorded which). Some clones in this sample may be carry-over from other donors' samples. The CDR3 here is CASSLAADSGDQYF. In nucleotides, the CDR3 is TGCGCCAGCAGCTTGGCGGCTGACAGCGGCGATCAGTACTTC. Full variable domain (missing parts from reference TRBV5-1 and TRBJ2-7): KAGVTQTPRYLIKTRGQQVTLSCSPISGHRSVSWYQQTPGQGLQFLFEYFSETQRNKGNFPGRFSGRQFSNSRSEMNVSTLELGDSALYLCASSLAADSGDQYFGPGTRLTVT.